This TCR beta chain was obtained from a study of blood T cell repertoires in COVID-19. Only in-frame clones appear in the TCRdb table, and some are missing; sequencing was by immunoSEQ multiplex PCR. The sample yields roughly 360,000 clones, roughly 88% seen once. CDR1 is SGHTA, CDR2 FQGTGA, per germline. This CDR3 is built from 14 residues. Unmatched junction bases numbered 8, after V lost 5 bases and J lost 5 bases. The receptor's source is a woman aged 30 to 39 with acute COVID-19. This chain connects TRBV7-3 to TRBJ1-1, with TRBD1 matching 7 bases. Sequencing used PBMCs or T cells enriched from blood (not recorded which). CDR3 DNA sequence: TGTGCCAGCAGCCCGACAGGGTTAGAAACTGAAGCTTTCTTT. Translating it yields CASSPTGLETEAFF.